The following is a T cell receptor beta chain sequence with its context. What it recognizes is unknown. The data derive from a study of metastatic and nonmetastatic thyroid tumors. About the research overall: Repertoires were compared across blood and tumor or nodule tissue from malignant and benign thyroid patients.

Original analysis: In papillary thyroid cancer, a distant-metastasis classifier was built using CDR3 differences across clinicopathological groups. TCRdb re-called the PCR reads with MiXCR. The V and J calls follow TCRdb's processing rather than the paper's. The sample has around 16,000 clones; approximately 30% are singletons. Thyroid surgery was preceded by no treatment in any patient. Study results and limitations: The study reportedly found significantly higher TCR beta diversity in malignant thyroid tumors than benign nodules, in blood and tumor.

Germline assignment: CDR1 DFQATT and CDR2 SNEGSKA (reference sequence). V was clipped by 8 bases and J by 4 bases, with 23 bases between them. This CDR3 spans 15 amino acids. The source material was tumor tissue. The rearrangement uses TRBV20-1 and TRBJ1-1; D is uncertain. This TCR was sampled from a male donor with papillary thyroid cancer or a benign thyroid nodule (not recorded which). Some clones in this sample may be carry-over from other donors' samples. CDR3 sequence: CSSTQEGRSSTEAFF. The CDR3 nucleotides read TGCAGTTCAACTCAGGAGGGAAGGTCGTCCACTGAAGCTTTCTTT.